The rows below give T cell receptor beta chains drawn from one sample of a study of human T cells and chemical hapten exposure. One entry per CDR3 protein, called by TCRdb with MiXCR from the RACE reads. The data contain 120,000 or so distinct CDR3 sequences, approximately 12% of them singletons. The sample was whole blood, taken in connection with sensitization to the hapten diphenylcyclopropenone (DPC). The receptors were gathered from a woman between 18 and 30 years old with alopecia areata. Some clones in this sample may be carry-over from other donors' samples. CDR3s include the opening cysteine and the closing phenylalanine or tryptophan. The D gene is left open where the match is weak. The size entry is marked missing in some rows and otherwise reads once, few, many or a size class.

CASRSGGRRTEAFF TGTGCCAGCAGATCAGGGGGACGACGCACTGAAGCTTTCTTT few TRBJ1-1 TRBD1 TRBV6-6
CASSLRAGGLSDTQYF TGTGCCAGCAGCCTCCGGGCGGGGGGGCTCTCAGATACGCAGTATTTT NA TRBJ2-3 TRBD2 TRBV6-6
CASNLFGQGSKNIQYF TGTGCCAGCAACCTCTTTGGACAGGGCTCCAAAAACATTCAGTACTTC few TRBJ2-4 TRBD1 TRBV12-3/TRBV12-4
CASSQSLRGGDTEAFF TGTGCCAGCAGCCAAAGTCTGAGGGGAGGGGACACTGAAGCTTTCTTT NA TRBJ1-1 NA TRBV3-2
CASSYSRGTGELFF TGTGCCAGCAGTTACTCGAGGGGCACCGGGGAGCTGTTTTTT NA TRBJ2-2 NA TRBV6-5
CASSSALVAYEQYF TGTGCCAGCAGCTCCGCGCTCGTGGCCTACGAGCAGTACTTC NA TRBJ2-7 NA TRBV5-6
CASSTTRSPYSGNTIYF TGTGCCAGCAGTACGACACGATCCCCCTATTCTGGAAACACCATATATTTT NA TRBJ1-3 NA TRBV6-6
CAWSVGLTGITDTQYF TGTGCCTGGAGTGTAGGCCTCACAGGGATCACAGATACGCAGTATTTT NA TRBJ2-3 NA TRBV30
CASSYIGARYSYGYTF TGTGCCAGCAGTTATATCGGGGCCAGATACAGCTATGGCTACACCTTC many TRBJ1-2 NA TRBV6-5
CASSSGQAPDTQYF TGTGCCAGCAGCTCGGGACAGGCTCCAGATACGCAGTATTTT NA TRBJ2-3 TRBD1 TRBV7-6
CASSRTATYEQYF TGTGCCAGCTCCCGGACGGCAACCTACGAGCAGTACTTC NA TRBJ2-7 NA TRBV27
CASSQDWSLVSEQYF TGCGCCAGCAGCCAAGATTGGTCCTTGGTCTCCGAGCAGTACTTC NA TRBJ2-7 NA TRBV4-3